The 24 T cell receptor beta chains given below trace back to one sample, sequenced in a study of OX40 agonist ivuxolimab in advanced cancers. Some clones are missing from TCRdb's copy, which holds only in-frame ones; the method was immunoSEQ multiplex PCR. Among roughly 120,000 clones listed, approximately 90% were seen once. The sequencing used CD4+ or CD8+ T cells sorted from blood, collected in a trial of the OX40 agonist ivuxolimab. The receptors come from an adult with an advanced solid tumor such as melanoma, head and neck, liver or kidney cancer.

This sequence joins TRBV6-1 and TRBJ1-3, with D possibly TRBD1 on 5 matching bases. CDR3 length: 16 residues. Germline-derived CDR1 and CDR2 are MNHNS and SASEGT. V was pared by 4 bases and J by 3 bases, with 16 bases between. The CDR3 loop is CASSVIVQGNGNTIYF. The CDR3 nucleotides are TGTGCCAGCAGTGTCATCGTGCAGGGAAATGGAAACACCATATATTTT.

The chain is built from TRBV5-1 and TRBJ2-5; D gene uncertain. CDR1 is SGHRS and CDR2 is YFSETQ in the germline V gene. CDR3 length: 14 amino acids. V lost 5 bases and J 2 bases, leaving 13 bases between the germline ends. The CDR3 coding sequence is TGCGCCAGCAGGACCCTGTGGGCACAAGAGACCCAGTACTTC. Residues: CASRTLWAQETQYF.

This clone appeared a few times. The J gene is TRBJ1-1, the V gene TRBV19; D not resolved. V lost 6 bases to trimming and J lost 8 bases, with 13 bases between them. Germline V lookup: CDR1 LNHDA, CDR2 SQIVND (reference sequence). This CDR3 region has 12 residues. CDR3 region: CASSPEGKEAFF. The CDR3 DNA sequence: TGTGCCAGTAGCCCAGAGGGAAAAGAAGCTTTCTTT. Full variable domain (outside the CDR3, taken from reference TRBV19 and TRBJ1-1): DGGITQSPKYLFRKEGQNVTLSCEQNLNHDAMYWYRQDPGQGLRLIYYSQIVNDFQKGDIAEGYSVSREKKESFPLTVTSAQKNPTAFYLCASSPEGKEAFFGQGTRLTVV.

V gene TRBV19 combines with J gene TRBJ1-2; tentative D call: TRBD1 (5 bases). The germline V gene encodes CDR1 LNHDA and CDR2 SQIVND (reference sequence). The V end lost 0 bases, the J end lost 8 bases, and 19 bases lay between the germline ends. CDR3 length: 16 amino acids. The CDR3 coding sequence is TGTGCCAGTAGTATAGAGGGGGACGGGGCTGCGCCCGGCTACACCTTC. This encodes CASSIEGDGAAPGYTF. Combining the CDR3 with reference TRBV19 and TRBJ1-2 gives the whole variable domain DGGITQSPKYLFRKEGQNVTLSCEQNLNHDAMYWYRQDPGQGLRLIYYSQIVNDFQKGDIAEGYSVSREKKESFPLTVTSAQKNPTAFYLCASSIEGDGAAPGYTFGSGTRLTVV.

This chain joins TRBV7-9 and TRBJ1-1; D possibly corresponds to TRBD1 (5 bases). The CDR3 totals 13 residues. CDR1 is SEHNR, CDR2 FQNEAQ, per germline (reference sequence). Trimming removed 2 bases at V and 7 bases at J, with 11 bases between. The CDR3 sequence: CASSLFQGVEAFF. The DNA of the CDR3 is TGTGCCAGCAGCTTATTCCAAGGGGTTGAAGCTTTCTTT.

This rearrangement joins TRBV6-5 to TRBJ1-2; D unresolved. In germline, CDR1 is MNHEY, CDR2 SVGAGI. Trimming stripped 3 bases from V and 3 bases from J, with 14 bases between. The CDR3 runs 15 residues. The CDR3: CASSYSSITDYGYTF. The CDR3 region has the DNA TGTGCCAGCAGTTATTCGAGTATAACCGACTATGGCTACACCTTC.

This rearrangement joins TRBV6-6 to TRBJ2-3; a possible D gene is TRBD2 (5 bases). Germline lookup yields CDR1 MNHNY and CDR2 SVGAGI (reference sequence). The V end was cut by 6 bases, the J end by 0 bases, with 13 bases between. The CDR3 is made up of 15 amino acids. The CDR3: CASSYTRTSTDTQYF. CDR3 DNA sequence: TGTGCCAGCAGCTACACGCGGACTAGCACAGATACGCAGTATTTT.

The gene calls are TRBV6-4 and TRBJ1-2; D unclear. The germline CDR1 and CDR2 sequences are MRHNA and SNTAGT. The CDR3 totals 13 residues. The V end lost 1 base, the J end lost 7 bases, and 10 bases lay between the germline ends. CDR3 sequence: CASSDFLGSGYTF. The CDR3 bases are TGTGCCAGCAGTGACTTTTTAGGGAGTGGCTACACCTTC.

The V call is TRBV4-2, the J call TRBJ2-1; TRBD2 might be the D (5 bases). The V end was cut by 1 base, the J end by 1 base, with 11 bases between. Germline loops: CDR1 LGHNA, CDR2 YNFKEQ. CDR3 length: 16 amino acids. This chain's CDR3 is CASSQGYPGSYNEQFF. CDR3 bases: TGTGCCAGCAGCCAAGGGTACCCGGGGTCCTACAATGAGCAGTTCTTC.

The chain has TRBV10-3 and TRBJ2-7, with D tentatively TRBD2 (5 bases). Germline assignment: CDR1 ENHRY and CDR2 SYGVKD. The CDR3 sequence is 15 residues long. Trimming removed 2 bases at V and 0 bases at J, with 11 bases between. CDR3 sequence (DNA): TGTGCCATCAGTGAGCGCGGGTCAAGCTCCTACGAGCAGTACTTC. This gives the protein CAISERGSSSYEQYF.

DNA for the CDR3: TGTGCCAGCAGCCCCAGCCGGGGTAGACAGCCCCAGCATTTT. It translates to CASSPSRGRQPQHF. The rearrangement uses TRBV7-8 and TRBJ1-5; no clear D gene. Between the trimmed V and J ends, which lost 5 bases and 7 bases, there was a span of 15 bases. CDR3 length equals 14 residues. Germline V gene lookup returns CDR1 SGHVS and CDR2 FQNEAQ.

This chain joins TRBV6-1 and TRBJ1-1, with D hard to call. The V end lost 6 bases, the J end lost 5 bases, and 19 bases lay between the germline ends. Looked up from germline, CDR1 is MNHNS and CDR2 is SASEGT. The CDR3 runs to 15 residues. The CDR3 loop is CASREAAGYKTEAFF. DNA for the CDR3: TGTGCCAGCAGGGAGGCTGCGGGGTATAAAACTGAAGCTTTCTTT.

This chain uses TRBV9 with TRBJ2-1; the D gene is possibly TRBD2 (6 bases). The CDR3 has 15 residues. V was trimmed by 4 bases and J by 4 bases, leaving 15 bases between them. Germline values: CDR1 SGDLS, CDR2 YYNGEE. CDR3 sequence: CASSSPIAEYNEQFF. CDR3 nucleotide sequence: TGTGCCAGCAGCAGCCCTATAGCGGAGTACAATGAGCAGTTCTTC.

This clone came up a few times. V is TRBV5-1 and J is TRBJ1-2; tentatively, D is TRBD1 (5 bases). V was clipped by 0 bases and J by 1 base, with 7 bases between them. The CDR3 sequence is 14 residues long. The V gene's germline CDR1 is SGHRS and CDR2 YFSETQ. DNA for the CDR3: TGCGCCAGCAGCTTGGGGGACGGTAACTATGGCTACACCTTC. It translates to CASSLGDGNYGYTF.

The chain links TRBV10-3 to TRBJ1-5, with 8 bases lining up with TRBD1. The V gene's germline CDR1 is ENHRY and CDR2 SYGVKD. CDR3 length: 15 residues. The V and J ends lost 8 bases and 2 bases, in that order; junction bases with no gene match: 8. CDR3: CAIQGGTGRNQPQHF. CDR3 nucleotide sequence: TGTGCCATCCAGGGGGGGACAGGACGCAATCAGCCCCAGCATTTT.

This clone was detected once. This sequence joins TRBV6-5 and TRBJ2-7; no reliable D call. The CDR3 is made up of 14 amino acids. Trimming stripped 0 bases from V and 3 bases from J, with 9 bases between. Germline-derived CDR1 and CDR2 are MNHEY and SVGAGI. CDR3 nucleotide sequence: TGTGCCAGCAGTTACTCCGCAGATAACTACGAGCAGTACTTC. This translates into CASSYSADNYEQYF.

This chain connects TRBV19 to TRBJ2-1, with D possibly matching TRBD1 (5 bases). V shed 4 bases and J shed 12 bases, with 19 bases lying between them. The germline CDR1 and CDR2 sequences are LNHDA and SQIVND (reference sequence). The CDR3 runs to 14 residues. The CDR3 nucleotides are TGTGCCAGTAGTACAGACAGATGGGCGGAGAGGCAGTTCTTC. It encodes CASSTDRWAERQFF.

The genes are TRBV29-1 and TRBJ1-2; TRBD1 might be the D (6 bases). V lost 3 bases and J 1 base, leaving 12 bases between the germline ends. CDR1 is SQVTM and CDR2 is ANQGSEA in the germline V gene. This CDR3 contains 14 residues. In DNA form, the CDR3 reads TGCAGCGTTGACGCGGGACACCTTAACTATGGCTACACCTTC. Protein product: CSVDAGHLNYGYTF.

V is TRBV19 and J is TRBJ2-7; possibly TRBD1 for D (6 bases). The V end was cut by 4 bases, the J end by 5 bases, with 18 bases between. Germline-derived CDR1 and CDR2 are LNHDA and SQIVND (reference sequence). The CDR3 totals 15 residues. CDR3 sequence reads: CASSKLRGQSDEQYF. The CDR3 DNA reads as TGTGCCAGTAGTAAACTAAGAGGACAGTCCGACGAGCAGTACTTC.

This sequence joins TRBV2 and TRBJ2-5; 8 nucleotides align to TRBD1. The CDR3 extends over 13 amino acids. Germline-derived CDR1 and CDR2 are SNHLY and FYNNEI. Unmatched junction bases numbered 2, after V lost 3 bases and J lost 5 bases. CDR3 sequence: CASSDWDRETQYF. CDR3 DNA: TGTGCCAGCAGTGATTGGGACAGGGAGACCCAGTACTTC.

The rearrangement uses TRBV30 and TRBJ2-1; no clear D. Germline-derived CDR1 and CDR2 are GTSNPN and SVGIG (reference sequence). This CDR3 is built from 11 residues. Trimming pared 3 bases from V and 3 bases from J, leaving 3 bases between. CDR3 region: CAWRFYNEQFF. CDR3 sequence (DNA): TGTGCCTGGAGATTCTACAATGAGCAGTTCTTC.

This clone was observed a single time. The chain has TRBV27 and TRBJ1-5; 8 nucleotides line up with TRBD1. Germline-derived CDR1 and CDR2 are MNHEY and SMNVEV (reference sequence). V shed 5 bases, J shed 5 bases, and the junction held 8 bases outside the gene matches. This CDR3 region has 15 residues. The CDR3 region is CASSPQTGDHQPQHF. CDR3 coding DNA: TGTGCCAGCAGTCCCCAGACAGGGGATCATCAGCCCCAGCATTTT.

This CDR3 reads CASSLVGVHYGYTF. The DNA for the CDR3 is TGTGCCAGCAGCTTGGTAGGAGTACACTATGGCTACACCTTC. The chain combines TRBV5-6 with TRBJ1-2; D ambiguous. This CDR3 has 14 residues. Trimming removed 0 bases at V and 3 bases at J, with 9 bases between. Germline V CDR1 and CDR2: SGHDT, YYEEEE.

V usage is TRBV9 and J usage is TRBJ2-2; 8 nucleotides line up with TRBD1. This CDR3 has 16 residues. The germline V gene encodes CDR1 SGDLS and CDR2 YYNGEE. The V and J ends lost 4 bases and 4 bases, in that order; junction bases with no gene match: 9. For the CDR3, the DNA is TGTGCCAGCAGCTTAGGGACAGGAGTGGGCACCGGGGAGCTGTTTTTT. It translates to CASSLGTGVGTGELFF.